Below are 24 T cell receptor beta chains sequenced from a single sample in a study of T-cell memory formation after mild COVID-19. MiXCR, applied by TCRdb to the 5' RACE reads, yields one record per CDR3 protein. The repertoire holds about 350,000 distinct CDR3 sequences, with about 13% as singletons. The sequencing input was PBMCs or a T cell subset sorted from them (not recorded which). Receptors were obtained from a man between 18 and 35 years old who had mild COVID-19 (a few samples of this study predate the infection). Cell type and time point are not known.

This clonotype occurred a few times. The gene calls are TRBV27 and TRBJ2-7, with D perhaps assigned TRBD1 or TRBD2 (5 bases each). CDR3 size: 14 residues. Germline values: CDR1 MNHEY, CDR2 SMNVEV (reference sequence). The V gene lost 6 bases and the J gene lost 3 bases, with 15 bases spanning the gap. The chain's CDR3 is CASRARGGFYEQYF. Here the CDR3 DNA reads TGTGCCAGCAGGGCGAGGGGTGGGTTCTACGAGCAGTACTTC.

This clonotype was picked up a small number of times. The J gene is TRBJ2-1, the V gene TRBV5-1; 8 bases map to TRBD2. The CDR3 has 14 residues. CDR1 SGHRS and CDR2 YFSETQ come from the germline V gene. With 6 bases clipped from V and 6 bases from J, the junction kept 8 bases outside the gene matches. As DNA, the CDR3 is TGCGCCAGCATGAGGAGCGGGGGTTTCAATGAGCAGTTCTTC. As protein: CASMRSGGFNEQFF. Supplemented by reference TRBV5-1 and TRBJ2-1, the full variable domain reads KAGVTQTPRYLIKTRGQQVTLSCSPISGHRSVSWYQQTPGQGLQFLFEYFSETQRNKGNFPGRFSGRQFSNSRSEMNVSTLELGDSALYLCASMRSGGFNEQFFGPGTRLTVL.

This clonotype was detected a few times. This rearrangement joins TRBV11-2 to TRBJ1-4; D not certain. Trimming removed 1 base from V and 7 bases from J, with 7 bases in between. There are 13 residues in the CDR3. Germline V gives CDR1 SGHAT, CDR2 FQNNGV. CDR3 sequence (DNA): TGTGCCAGCAGCTTAGGGGGTTCTGAAAAACTGTTTTTT. It specifies CASSLGGSEKLFF.

This clonotype appeared a few times. CDR3 sequence (DNA): TGTGCCAGCAGCTTTAGGCGGGGAAGGGCCCGGCAAGAGACCCAGTACTTC. As protein: CASSFRRGRARQETQYF. The V gene is TRBV5-6, the J gene TRBJ2-5; TRBD2 might be the D (6 bases). The CDR3 extends over 17 amino acids. In germline, CDR1 is SGHDT, CDR2 YYEEEE. V gave up 2 bases and J gave up 2 bases, with 19 bases separating them.

This clonotype has only a few counts. The J gene is TRBJ2-2, the V gene TRBV5-1; tentative D call: TRBD2 (6 bases). CDR3 length: 14 residues. From germline, CDR1 is SGHRS and CDR2 YFSETQ. The V end was cut by 8 bases, the J end by 2 bases, with 13 bases between. CDR3 protein: CAREGQDNTGELFF. In nucleotides, the CDR3 is TGCGCCAGGGAGGGGCAGGACAACACCGGGGAGCTGTTTTTT.

The gene calls are TRBV11-2 and TRBJ1-1; 10 bases fit TRBD1. There are 14 residues in the CDR3. Losses at the gene ends were 5 bases for V and 4 bases for J; bases not matched to a gene: 4. CDR1 is SGHAT, CDR2 FQNNGV, per germline. This CDR3 is CASSRGQGITEAFF. CDR3 DNA: TGTGCCAGCAGCCGGGGACAGGGGATCACTGAAGCTTTCTTT.

The sample holds a few counts of this clonotype. This chain links TRBV10-3 with TRBJ1-1; TRBD1 matches 7 bases. The germline V gene has CDR1 ENHRY and CDR2 SYGVKD. The V segment lost 8 bases and the J segment 2 bases; nucleotides outside the gene matches: 8. This CDR3 spans 14 amino acids. For the CDR3, the DNA is TGTGCCATCGAAACAGGGGTCCCTAACACTGAAGCTTTCTTT. It yields the protein CAIETGVPNTEAFF.

V usage is TRBV7-2 and J usage is TRBJ2-5, with no clear D. CDR3 length: 13 amino acids. With 7 bases removed from V and 5 bases from J, the gap between germline ends came to 14 bases. The germline gives CDR1 SGHTA, CDR2 FQGNSA. This chain's CDR3 is CASTMTVAETQYF. The CDR3 DNA reads as TGTGCCAGCACCATGACCGTGGCCGAGACCCAGTACTTC.

This clonotype turned up a few times. V usage is TRBV12-3 or TRBV12-4 and J usage is TRBJ1-1, with D possibly matching TRBD1 (5 bases). V gave up 6 bases and J gave up 0 bases, with 20 bases separating them. The CDR3 runs 17 residues. The CDR3 region has the DNA TGTGCCAGCAGCCAAATACAAGGGACGTTCATGAACACTGAAGCTTTCTTT. Residues: CASSQIQGTFMNTEAFF.

This clonotype was detected a few times. The chain combines TRBV12-3 or TRBV12-4 with TRBJ1-1; no definite D call. V was trimmed by 7 bases and J by 6 bases, leaving 18 bases between them. CDR3 size: 14 residues. In DNA form, the CDR3 reads TGTGCCAGCACCCCCGAGAGACTGTACGCTGAAGCTTTCTTT. Translation: CASTPERLYAEAFF.

CDR3 in amino acids: CASSLGGVHTGELFF. CDR3 nucleotides: TGTGCCAGCAGTTTGGGGGGGGTTCACACCGGGGAGCTGTTTTTT. The chain couples TRBV12-3 or TRBV12-4 to TRBJ2-2; 7 bases agree with TRBD2. The CDR3 extends over 15 amino acids. With 3 bases clipped from V and 3 bases from J, the junction kept 4 bases outside the gene matches.

This clonotype was recorded once. The V and J genes are TRBV28 and TRBJ1-2; D call uncertain. V lost 6 bases and J lost 3, with 11 bases in between. This CDR3 has 13 residues. Per germline, CDR1 MDHEN and CDR2 SYDVKM. The CDR3 sequence: CASRPGGDYGYTF. CDR3 DNA sequence: TGTGCCAGCAGGCCCGGAGGTGACTATGGCTACACCTTC.

This clonotype was detected only a few times. CDR3 DNA: TGTGCCAGCACCTACGGGGGACAGTTCCATCAGCCCCAGCATTTT. Amino acids: CASTYGGQFHQPQHF. The chain uses TRBV6-6 and TRBJ1-5, with 7 bases identical to TRBD1. The V gene's germline CDR1 is MNHNY and CDR2 SVGAGI (reference sequence). This CDR3 is 15 amino acids long. V was pared by 7 bases and J by 5 bases, with 11 bases of the junction left unmatched.

This rearrangement joins TRBV24-1 to TRBJ2-1; D is possibly TRBD2 (5 bases). CDR1 is KGHDR and CDR2 is SFDVKD in the germline V gene. This CDR3 has 12 residues. V lost 10 bases and J lost 6, with 12 bases in between. The CDR3 is CATSGRGNEQFF. The CDR3 nucleotides read TGTGCCACATCAGGCCGGGGCAATGAGCAGTTCTTC.

Only a few counts were recorded for this clonotype. The genes are TRBV6-4 and TRBJ2-3; D is undetermined. V shed 3 bases and J shed 0 bases, with 10 bases lying between them. CDR3 length: 15 residues. The germline V gene encodes CDR1 MRHNA and CDR2 SNTAGT. The CDR3 DNA follows: TGTGCCAGCAGTGAGTTTGGAGCTAGCACAGATACGCAGTATTTT. It specifies CASSEFGASTDTQYF.

This chain joins TRBV7-3 and TRBJ1-1, with D possibly TRBD1 on 5 matching bases. This CDR3 has 12 residues. Trimming removed 2 bases from V and 8 bases from J, with 9 bases in between. The germline CDR1 and CDR2 sequences are SGHTA and FQGTGA. CDR3 loop: CASSLGSGEAFF. The CDR3 coding sequence is TGTGCCAGCAGCTTAGGGTCAGGGGAAGCTTTCTTT.

The gene calls are TRBV12-3 or TRBV12-4 and TRBJ2-1; tentatively, D is TRBD1 (5 bases). The CDR3 consists of 18 residues. V was trimmed by 3 bases and J by 4 bases, leaving 22 bases between them. The CDR3, as DNA: TGTGCCAGCAGTTTCTACCCCCAGGGTCTCAGGACGTACAATGAGCAGTTCTTC. It specifies CASSFYPQGLRTYNEQFF.

On this clonotype: The junction does not match germline at one end; this may be a read error. V usage is TRBV18 and J usage is TRBJ1-1; no reliable D call. The CDR3 has 15 residues. Germline CDR1 reads KGHSH; CDR2 reads LQKENI. The chain's CDR3 is CASTPRGIGYTEAFF. The CDR3 DNA sequence: TGTGCCAGCACACCCCGGGGAATCGGGTACACTGAAGCTTTCTTT.

This clonotype was found a few times. The rearrangement uses TRBV12-3 or TRBV12-4 and TRBJ1-5, with 7 bases aligning to TRBD1. J was trimmed by 7 bases and V by 5 bases; bases with no gene match: 14. This CDR3 has 16 residues. CDR3 loop: CASSPGQTLGRQPQHF. CDR3 bases: TGTGCCAGCAGTCCGGGACAGACGCTAGGAAGGCAGCCCCAGCATTTT.

CDR3 DNA sequence: TGCGCCAGCAGCTTGGCGTCAGGGGGTAATGGCTACACCTTC. It encodes CASSLASGGNGYTF. The chain joins TRBV5-1 to TRBJ1-2; 7 bases fit TRBD1. The CDR3 length is 14 residues. CDR1 is SGHRS, CDR2 YFSETQ, per germline. V trimming: 0 bases; J trimming: 6 bases; junction bases outside the gene matches: 5.

The chain recombines TRBV6-5 with TRBJ2-2; D is undetermined. The CDR3 runs to 14 residues. Trimming cost V 5 bases and J 4 bases, with 11 bases left between them. Per the germline V gene, CDR1 is MNHEY and CDR2 is SVGAGI. The CDR3 region is CASSTRTATGELFF. The DNA of the CDR3 is TGTGCCAGCAGTACCCGGACGGCCACCGGGGAGCTGTTTTTT.

This clonotype showed up many times. The V and J genes are TRBV5-1 and TRBJ2-2; 7 nucleotides line up with TRBD1. V lost 5 bases to trimming and J lost 6 bases; unmatched junction nucleotides: 13. There are 16 residues in the CDR3. Germline CDR1 SGHRS, CDR2 YFSETQ. The CDR3 loop reads CASSPKTTGEAGELFF. The CDR3 DNA sequence: TGCGCCAGCAGTCCGAAGACCACAGGGGAAGCCGGGGAGCTGTTTTTT.

The genes are TRBV20-1 and TRBJ1-5; D gene uncertain. From germline, CDR1 is DFQATT and CDR2 SNEGSKA (reference sequence). Deletions cut 6 bases from V and 2 bases from J, with 11 bases between. The CDR3 is made up of 13 amino acids. The CDR3 DNA reads TGCAGTGCACCGGTGAGGGGCAATCAGCCCCAGCATTTT. This codes for CSAPVRGNQPQHF.

V is TRBV4-2 and J is TRBJ2-1; D call uncertain. Trimming took 0 bases from V and 9 from J, leaving 9 bases between them. Germline values: CDR1 LGHNA, CDR2 YNFKEQ. This CDR3 has 13 residues. CDR3 amino acids: CASSQERATEQFF. The DNA for the CDR3 is TGTGCCAGCAGCCAAGAACGAGCTACTGAGCAGTTCTTC.